This TCR beta chain was captured in a study of cytomegalovirus exposure and HLA in healthy donors. Findings of the study overall: Upon later analysis, TCR association rates were observed to vary by HLA locus, being highest for DRB1 and lowest for HLA-C. It was taken for granted in presence/absence analyses that sequencing depth across donors was roughly uniform. Previously analyzed data showed that most TCR beta V segments were productive at a frequency of about 87% or about 30%.

13 Jbeta primers and 60 Vbeta primers were used for the PCR. Profiling relied on immunoSEQ multiplex PCR, and the TCRdb table lists in-frame clones only, not all of them. The table has approximately 80,000 clones, roughly 64% seen once; the top ten hold 14% to 15%. About this clone itself: Its specificity is not known.

The sequence was collected from a woman in her thirties or forties in good health and CMV-seropositive. Sequencing input: PBMCs.

The CDR3 reads CASSVGGTSDAEQYF. In nucleotides, the CDR3 is TGTGCCAGCAGCGTAGGCGGGACTAGTGATGCCGAGCAGTACTTC. The rearrangement links TRBV9 to TRBJ2-7; TRBD2 matches 8 bases. Looked up from germline, CDR1 is SGDLS and CDR2 is YYNGEE. This CDR3 has 15 amino acids. The junction had 8 bases not matched to a gene; V was cut back by 0 bases and J by 6 bases. The complete variable domain, with remaining parts taken from reference TRBV9 and TRBJ2-7, reads DSGVTQTPKHLITATGQRVTLRCSPRSGDLSVYWYQQSLDQGLQFLIQYYNGEERAKGNILERFSAQQFPDLHSELNLSSLELGDSALYFCASSVGGTSDAEQYFGPGTRLTVT.